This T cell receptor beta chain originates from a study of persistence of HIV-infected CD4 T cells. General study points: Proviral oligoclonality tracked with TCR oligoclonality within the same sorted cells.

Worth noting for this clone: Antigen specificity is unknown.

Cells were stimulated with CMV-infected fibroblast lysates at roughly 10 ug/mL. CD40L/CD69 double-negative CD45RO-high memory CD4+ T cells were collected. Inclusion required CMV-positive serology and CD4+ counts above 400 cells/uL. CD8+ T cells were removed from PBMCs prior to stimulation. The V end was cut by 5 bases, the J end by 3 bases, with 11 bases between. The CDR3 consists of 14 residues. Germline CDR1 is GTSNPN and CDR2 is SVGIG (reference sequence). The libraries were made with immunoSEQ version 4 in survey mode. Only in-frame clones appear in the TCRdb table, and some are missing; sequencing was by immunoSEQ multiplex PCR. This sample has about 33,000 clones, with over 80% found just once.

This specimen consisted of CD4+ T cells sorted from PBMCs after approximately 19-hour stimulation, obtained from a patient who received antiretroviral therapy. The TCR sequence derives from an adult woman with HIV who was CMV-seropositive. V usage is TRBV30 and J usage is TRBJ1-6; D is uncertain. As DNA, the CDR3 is TGTGCCTGGGAAAGGGCGGACTATAATTCACCCCTCCACTTT. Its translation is CAWERADYNSPLHF.